The 14 T cell receptor beta chains presented below share a single source sample, sequenced in a study of blood T cell repertoires in COVID-19. Data came from immunoSEQ multiplex PCR; TCRdb stores just in-frame clones and leaves some out. Here the sample spans some 130,000 clones, less than 90% being singletons. The sequencing input was peripheral blood. The receptors derive from a man aged 65 to 79 with acute or convalescent COVID-19.

A single count supports this clone. The chain employs TRBV28 and TRBJ1-5; 10 bases are a match to TRBD1. CDR3 size: 16 residues. J lost 4 bases, V lost 4 bases, and 7 bases had no gene match. Germline lookup yields CDR1 MDHEN and CDR2 SYDVKM. CDR3 DNA sequence: TGTGCCAGCAGTTCCTCGGACAGGGGGTGGAATCAGCCCCAGCATTTT. It specifies CASSSSDRGWNQPQHF.

This sequence joins TRBV7-2 and TRBJ1-1; D call uncertain. The CDR3 runs to 13 residues. Per germline, CDR1 SGHTA and CDR2 FQGNSA. Trimming removed 4 bases from V and 5 bases from J, with 11 bases in between. The CDR3 loop reads CASSYREGTEAFF. Here the CDR3 DNA reads TGTGCCAGCAGCTACCGAGAGGGTACTGAAGCTTTCTTT. The whole variable domain, filled in from reference TRBV7-2 and TRBJ1-1, reads GAGVSQSPSNKVTEKGKDVELRCDPISGHTALYWYRQSLGQGLEFLIYFQGNSAPDKSGLPSDRFSAERTGGSVSTLTIQRTQQEDSAVYLCASSYREGTEAFFGQGTRLTVV.

The chain links TRBV4-1 to TRBJ2-7; 8 nucleotides agree with TRBD1. CDR1 is MGHRA and CDR2 is YSYEKL in the germline V gene. This CDR3 has 18 amino acids. The V segment lost 0 bases and the J segment 2 bases; nucleotides outside the gene matches: 12. For the CDR3, the DNA is TGCGCCAGCAGCCAAGATCGGGTCTCCGGGACAGGAACCTACGAGCAGTACTTC. Translating gives CASSQDRVSGTGTYEQYF.

The rearrangement joins TRBV4-1 to TRBJ1-4, with 8 nucleotides matching TRBD1. CDR3 length: 15 amino acids. The V gene's germline CDR1 is MGHRA and CDR2 YSYEKL. Germline trimming cut 5 bases from V and 8 bases from J; bases unmatched to any gene: 10. The CDR3 sequence: CASSWSGQGSEKLFF. The CDR3 DNA sequence: TGCGCCAGCAGCTGGAGTGGACAGGGATCGGAAAAACTGTTTTTT.

This clone was detected only once. This rearrangement joins TRBV3-1 (or the pseudogene TRBV3-2) to TRBJ1-2; no reliable D call. Between the trimmed V and J ends, which lost 4 bases and 7 bases, there was a span of 13 bases. From germline, CDR1 is LGHDT and CDR2 YNNKEL (reference sequence). This CDR3 contains 13 residues. CDR3 DNA sequence: TGTGCCAGCAGCCCGGAGGCACGGGGTGGCTACACCTTC. Its translation: CASSPEARGGYTF.

This clone was observed a single time. The chain links TRBV5-6 to TRBJ2-7; a possible D gene is TRBD2 (6 bases). CDR1 and CDR2 (germline): SGHDT, YYEEEE. The CDR3 sequence is 14 residues long. Trimming shortened V by 2 bases and J by 2 bases, and 11 bases separated the two germline ends. The chain's CDR3 is CASSLRTKPYEQYF. The CDR3 DNA is TGTGCCAGCAGCTTAAGGACTAAACCCTACGAGCAGTACTTC.

This chain joins TRBV16 and TRBJ1-1, with TRBD1 matching 8 bases. Germline V gene sequence: CDR1 KGHSY, CDR2 FQNENV. This CDR3 has 12 residues. Trimming took 4 bases from V and 8 from J; bases not matched to a gene: 3. The CDR3 region is CASSPRQGEAFF. The CDR3 nucleotides are TGTGCCAGCAGCCCGCGACAGGGGGAAGCTTTCTTT.

This clone was detected only a few times. The V call is TRBV24-1, the J call TRBJ2-3; 9 positions match TRBD2. The CDR3 runs to 15 residues. Germline V gene data show CDR1 as KGHDR and CDR2 as SFDVKD. J gave up 0 bases and V 8 bases, and 5 bases lay outside the gene matches. CDR3 loop: CATTGTSLSTDTQYF. For the CDR3, the DNA is TGTGCCACCACTGGGACTAGCCTTAGCACAGATACGCAGTATTTT.

In the case of this clone: Its ends do not fully match the called genes, so a read error is possible. The chain combines TRBV6-5 with TRBJ2-7; weak D call: TRBD1 (8 bases). In germline, CDR1 is MNHEY, CDR2 SVGAGI. The CDR3 is 12 amino acids. CDR3 bases: TGTGCCAGCAATTACAGGGGGGGCGAGCAGTACTTC. Protein sequence: CASNYRGGEQYF.

The chain recombines TRBV7-6 with TRBJ2-5; 9 bases map to TRBD1. The germline V gene has CDR1 SGHVS and CDR2 FNYEAQ. Trimming cost V 5 bases and J 3 bases; bases outside gene matches: 4. The CDR3 extends over 14 amino acids. The CDR3 is CASSHRTGEETQYF. The CDR3 nucleotides are TGTGCCAGCAGCCACCGGACAGGGGAAGAGACCCAGTACTTC.

V usage is TRBV4-2 and J usage is TRBJ2-5; TRBD2 agrees at 14 bases. The V segment lost 4 bases and the J segment 1 base; nucleotides outside the gene matches: 8. The length of the CDR3 is 18 residues. CDR1 LGHNA and CDR2 YNFKEQ come from the germline V gene. CDR3 protein: CASSPGTSGGAFQETQYF. The CDR3 region has the DNA TGTGCCAGCAGCCCAGGGACTAGCGGGGGCGCGTTCCAAGAGACCCAGTACTTC.

The chain carries TRBV15 and TRBJ2-1; TRBD2 is a possible D gene (6 bases). Trimming left V 4 bases short and J 6 bases short, with 10 bases between. CDR3 length: 13 residues. The germline gives CDR1 LNHNV, CDR2 YYDKDF (reference sequence). The CDR3 DNA is TGTGCCACCAGCACCTGGGGAGGCAATGAGCAGTTCTTC. Translated: CATSTWGGNEQFF.

The CDR3 reads CASSIRQGGRYEQYF. CDR3 nucleotides: TGCGCCAGCAGCATCCGACAGGGAGGACGTTACGAGCAGTACTTC. The rearrangement uses TRBV5-1 and TRBJ2-7, with a possible D match to TRBD1 (7 bases). Germline V gives CDR1 SGHRS, CDR2 YFSETQ. This CDR3 region has 15 residues. The V end was cut by 4 bases, the J end by 4 bases, with 18 bases between.

The CDR3 nucleotides read TGCGCCAGCAGTGGGCAGGGTAATTCACCCCTCCACTTT. This encodes CASSGQGNSPLHF. This chain joins TRBV5-1 and TRBJ1-6; D possibly corresponds to TRBD1 (5 bases). Per germline, CDR1 SGHRS and CDR2 YFSETQ. V shed 5 bases and J shed 6 bases, with 9 bases lying between them. The CDR3 extends over 13 amino acids.